The 8 T cell receptor beta chains below were found in one sample sequenced in a study of T cells in Graves' hyperthyroidism and ophthalmopathy. RNA transcripts gave rise to amplified TCR beta CDR3 regions. First-round RT-PCR targeting the TCR CDR3 was performed with the HTBI primer set. TCRdb reprocessed the multiplex PCR reads with MiXCR, giving one entry per CDR3 protein. Of fewer than 450,000 distinct CDR3 sequences in the sample, around 15% are singletons; the top ten hold about 21%. Sequenced material: blood. These receptors were obtained from an older woman with Graves' ophthalmopathy.

In its sample, this clonotype was seen many times. This chain links TRBV12-3 or TRBV12-4 with TRBJ2-3; 9 bases fit TRBD2. The CDR3 totals 15 residues. The V and J ends lost 6 bases and 3 bases, in that order; junction bases with no gene match: 7. CDR3 loop: CASRPGTSRTDTQYF. CDR3 sequence (DNA): TGTGCCAGCAGACCCGGGACTAGCAGAACAGATACGCAGTATTTT.

Many counts were recorded for this clonotype. The CDR3 DNA reads as TGTGCCAGCAGGGGGACAGGGGGCGTCTCCGGGGAGCTGTTTTTT. It encodes CASRGTGGVSGELFF. V usage is TRBV2 and J usage is TRBJ2-2; 12 bases are a match to TRBD1. Germline assignment: CDR1 SNHLY and CDR2 FYNNEI. The CDR3 runs to 15 residues. The V segment lost 6 bases and the J segment 6 bases; nucleotides outside the gene matches: 5.

This clonotype was recorded many times. The rearrangement joins TRBV28 to TRBJ2-7; the D gene is possibly TRBD2 (7 bases). This CDR3 is built from 13 residues. The germline V gene has CDR1 MDHEN and CDR2 SYDVKM. Deletions cut 7 bases from V and 5 bases from J, with 15 bases between. CDR3 coding DNA: TGTGCCAGCAACCTCCGGGGGGCCCACGAGCAGTACTTC. It yields the protein CASNLRGAHEQYF.

This sequence joins TRBV6-1 and TRBJ2-1, with D perhaps TRBD2 (6 bases). Germline V gene lookup returns CDR1 MNHNS and CDR2 SASEGT. Deletions cut 7 bases from V and 4 bases from J, with 26 bases between. The CDR3 runs 18 residues. The chain's CDR3 is CASTKTPGVPLPYNEQFF. As DNA, the CDR3 is TGTGCCAGCACCAAGACCCCGGGAGTGCCGTTACCTTACAATGAGCAGTTCTTC.

V usage is TRBV12-3 or TRBV12-4 and J usage is TRBJ1-5, with a possible D match to TRBD1 (5 bases). CDR3 length: 15 amino acids. Trimming removed 6 bases from V and 5 bases from J, with 17 bases in between. CDR3 nucleotide sequence: TGTGCCAGCAGCTCCACAGGACCGGAAGATCAGCCCCAGCATTTT. Protein product: CASSSTGPEDQPQHF.

This clonotype occurred a few times. CDR3 residues: CASSQVSSGRNEQFF. CDR3 nucleotide sequence: TGCGCCAGCAGCCAAGTGTCTTCGGGTAGGAATGAGCAGTTCTTC. This sequence joins TRBV4-1 and TRBJ2-1; D is ambiguous. Germline V CDR1 and CDR2: MGHRA, YSYEKL. V gave up 1 base and J gave up 7 bases, with 14 bases separating them. CDR3 size: 15 residues.

This clonotype was detected ten times or more. The genes are TRBV20-1 and TRBJ1-1, with D unresolved. CDR3 size: 12 residues. The germline V and J ends were trimmed by 3 bases and 4 bases, with 9 bases remaining between them. Germline CDR1 DFQATT, CDR2 SNEGSKA (reference sequence). Written as DNA, the CDR3 is TGCAGTGCTAGTTTTGCCGCCACTGAAGCTTTCTTT. It encodes CSASFAATEAFF.

This clonotype came up many times. The chain uses TRBV12-3 or TRBV12-4 and TRBJ2-1, with D maybe TRBD2 (5 bases). The CDR3 covers 14 residues. Trimming removed 6 bases at V and 7 bases at J, with 16 bases between. This CDR3 is CASRPTGLTNEQFF. DNA for the CDR3: TGTGCCAGCAGGCCGACCGGACTGACAAATGAGCAGTTCTTC.